The T cell receptor beta chain under discussion was sequenced for a study of T cells in Graves' hyperthyroidism and ophthalmopathy. The study, taken as a whole, reports: Researchers found most expanded thyroid clonotypes above 0.001 in blood as well.

For this clonotype: The antigen remains undetermined.

The V and J ends lost 4 bases and 3 bases, in that order; junction bases with no gene match: 8. The germline gives CDR1 SQVTM, CDR2 ANQGSEA. This CDR3 is 15 amino acids long. It was RNA transcripts that yielded the amplified TCR beta CDR3 regions. HTBI primers were used for first-round RT-PCR of the TCR CDR3. TCRdb reprocessed the multiplex PCR reads via MiXCR and lists one record per CDR3 protein. Altogether approximately 690,000 distinct CDR3 sequences are present, 20% to 25% being singletons, with the ten largest covering over 30%. Ophthalmopathy patients had moderate-to-severe active disease, CAS ≥3, NOSPECS ≥4, and disease duration under 3 months.

The genes are TRBV29-1 and TRBJ1-4, with 7 bases matching TRBD1. Sequences were obtained from blood. The source of this sequence is a man aged 25 to 40 with Graves' ophthalmopathy. The DNA of the CDR3 is TGCAGCGTTGGACGGACAGGACAGTCTAATGAAAAACTGTTTTTT. The encoded protein is CSVGRTGQSNEKLFF.